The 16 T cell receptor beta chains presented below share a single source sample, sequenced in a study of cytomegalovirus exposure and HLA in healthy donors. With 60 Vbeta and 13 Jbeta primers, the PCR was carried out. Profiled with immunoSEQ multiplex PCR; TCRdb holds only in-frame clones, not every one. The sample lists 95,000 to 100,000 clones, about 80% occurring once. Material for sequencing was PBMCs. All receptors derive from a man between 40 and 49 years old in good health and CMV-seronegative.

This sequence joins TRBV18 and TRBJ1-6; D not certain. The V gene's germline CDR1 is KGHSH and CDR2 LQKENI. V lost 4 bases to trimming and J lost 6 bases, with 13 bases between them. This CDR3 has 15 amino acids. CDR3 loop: CASSLGSPPNSPLHF. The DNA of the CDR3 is TGTGCCAGCTCACTCGGGTCGCCTCCTAATTCACCCCTCCACTTT.

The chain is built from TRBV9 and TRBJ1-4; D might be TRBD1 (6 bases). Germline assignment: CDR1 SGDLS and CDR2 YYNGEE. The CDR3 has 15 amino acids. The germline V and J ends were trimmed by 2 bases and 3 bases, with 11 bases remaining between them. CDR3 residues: CASSVLEGANEKLFF. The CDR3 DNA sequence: TGTGCCAGCAGCGTGTTAGAGGGGGCTAATGAAAAACTGTTTTTT. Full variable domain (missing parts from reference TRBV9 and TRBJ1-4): DSGVTQTPKHLITATGQRVTLRCSPRSGDLSVYWYQQSLDQGLQFLIQYYNGEERAKGNILERFSAQQFPDLHSELNLSSLELGDSALYFCASSVLEGANEKLFFGSGTQLSVL.

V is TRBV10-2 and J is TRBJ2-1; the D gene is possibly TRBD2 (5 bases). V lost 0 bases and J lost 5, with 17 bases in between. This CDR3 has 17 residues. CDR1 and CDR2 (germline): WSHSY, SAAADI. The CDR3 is CASSESPGGSENNEQFF. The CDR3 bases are TGCGCCAGCAGTGAGTCTCCGGGTGGGAGTGAAAACAATGAGCAGTTCTTC.

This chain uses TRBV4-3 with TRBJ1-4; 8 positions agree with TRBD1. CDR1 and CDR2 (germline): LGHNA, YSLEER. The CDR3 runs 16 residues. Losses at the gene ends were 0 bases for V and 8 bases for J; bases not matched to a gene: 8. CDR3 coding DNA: TGCGCCAGCAGCCAAGAGTCAGGGGGCTTTGGAGAAAAACTGTTTTTT. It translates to CASSQESGGFGEKLFF.

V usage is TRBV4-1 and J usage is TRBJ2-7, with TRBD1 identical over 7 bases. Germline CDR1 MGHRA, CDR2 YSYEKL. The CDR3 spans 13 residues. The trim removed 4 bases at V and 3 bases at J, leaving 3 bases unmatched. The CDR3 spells CASSLRQGYEQYF. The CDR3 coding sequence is TGCGCCAGCAGCCTCCGACAGGGCTACGAGCAGTACTTC.

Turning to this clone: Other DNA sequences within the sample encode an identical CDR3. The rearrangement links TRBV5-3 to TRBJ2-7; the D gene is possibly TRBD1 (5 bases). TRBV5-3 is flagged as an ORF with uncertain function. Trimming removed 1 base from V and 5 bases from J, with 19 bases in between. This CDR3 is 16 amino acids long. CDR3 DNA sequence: TGTGCCAGAAGCTTGTTGAGACAGAGGACACCGGACGAGCAGTACTTC. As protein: CARSLLRQRTPDEQYF.

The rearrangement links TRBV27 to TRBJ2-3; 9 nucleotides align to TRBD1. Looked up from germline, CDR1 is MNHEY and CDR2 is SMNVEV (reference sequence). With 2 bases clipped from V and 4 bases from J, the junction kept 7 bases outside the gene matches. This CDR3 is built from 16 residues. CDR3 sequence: CASSLLGTGISDTQYF. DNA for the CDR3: TGTGCCAGCAGTTTACTTGGGACAGGGATCTCAGATACGCAGTATTTT.

The CDR3 sequence is CASSQGPGMVDEQFF. The CDR3 DNA is TGCGCCAGCAGCCAGGGCCCGGGGATGGTCGATGAGCAGTTCTTC. The chain employs TRBV4-3 and TRBJ2-1; D possibly corresponds to TRBD2 (5 bases). The germline V and J ends were trimmed by 3 bases and 8 bases, with 17 bases remaining between them. Looked up from germline, CDR1 is LGHNA and CDR2 is YSLEER. The length of the CDR3 is 15 residues.

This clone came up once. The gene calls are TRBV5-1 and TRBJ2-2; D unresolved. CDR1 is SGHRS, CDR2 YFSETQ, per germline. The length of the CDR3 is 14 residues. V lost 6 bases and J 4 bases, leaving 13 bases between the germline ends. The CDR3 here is CASNHAYRTGELFF. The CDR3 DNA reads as TGCGCCAGCAATCACGCGTACCGCACCGGGGAGCTGTTTTTT.

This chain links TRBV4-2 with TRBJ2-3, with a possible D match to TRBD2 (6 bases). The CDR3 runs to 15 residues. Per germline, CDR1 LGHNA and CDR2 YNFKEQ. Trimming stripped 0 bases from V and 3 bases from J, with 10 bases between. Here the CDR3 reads CASSQEGGRTDTQYF. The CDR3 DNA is TGTGCCAGCAGCCAAGAGGGGGGTCGTACAGATACGCAGTATTTT.

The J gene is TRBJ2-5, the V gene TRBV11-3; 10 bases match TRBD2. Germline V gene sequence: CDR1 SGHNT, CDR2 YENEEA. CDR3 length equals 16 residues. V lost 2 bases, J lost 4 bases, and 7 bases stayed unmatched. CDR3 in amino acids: CASSLRASGRGETQYF. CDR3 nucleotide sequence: TGTGCCAGCAGCTTACGTGCTAGCGGGAGAGGAGAGACCCAGTACTTC.

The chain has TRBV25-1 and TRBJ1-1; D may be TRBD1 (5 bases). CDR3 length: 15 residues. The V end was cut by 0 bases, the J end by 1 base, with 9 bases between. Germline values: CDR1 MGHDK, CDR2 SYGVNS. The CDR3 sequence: CASSEYGGGNTEAFF. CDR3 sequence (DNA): TGTGCCAGCAGTGAATATGGGGGAGGGAACACTGAAGCTTTCTTT.

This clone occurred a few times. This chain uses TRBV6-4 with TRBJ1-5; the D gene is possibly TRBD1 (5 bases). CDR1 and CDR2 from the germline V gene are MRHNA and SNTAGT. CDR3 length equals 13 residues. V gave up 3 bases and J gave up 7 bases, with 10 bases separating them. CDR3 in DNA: TGTGCCAGCAGTGAACAGGAAAACCAGCCCCAGCATTTT. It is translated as CASSEQENQPQHF.

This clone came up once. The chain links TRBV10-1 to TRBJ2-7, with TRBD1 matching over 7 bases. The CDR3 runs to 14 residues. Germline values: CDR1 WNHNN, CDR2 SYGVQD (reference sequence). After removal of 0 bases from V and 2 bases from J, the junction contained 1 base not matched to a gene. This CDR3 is CASSESGTAYEQYF. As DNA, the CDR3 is TGCGCCAGCAGTGAGTCCGGGACAGCCTACGAGCAGTACTTC.

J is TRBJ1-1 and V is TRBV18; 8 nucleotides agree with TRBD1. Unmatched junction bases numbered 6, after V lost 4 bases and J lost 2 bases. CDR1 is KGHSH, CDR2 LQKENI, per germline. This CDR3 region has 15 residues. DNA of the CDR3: TGTGCCAGCTCACTACAGGGGACAGGCAACACTGAAGCTTTCTTT. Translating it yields CASSLQGTGNTEAFF. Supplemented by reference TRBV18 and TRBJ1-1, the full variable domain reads NAGVMQNPRHLVRRRGQEARLRCSPMKGHSHVYWYRQLPEEGLKFMVYLQKENIIDESGMPKERFSAEFPKEGPSILRIQQVVRGDSAAYFCASSLQGTGNTEAFFGQGTRLTVV.

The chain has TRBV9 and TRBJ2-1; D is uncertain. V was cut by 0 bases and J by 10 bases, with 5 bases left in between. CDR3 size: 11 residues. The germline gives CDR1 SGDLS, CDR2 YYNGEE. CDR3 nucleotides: TGTGCCAGCAGCGTAGAAGCGGAGCAGTTCTTC. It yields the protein CASSVEAEQFF.